Here is one TCR beta chain with its context. Data came from immunoSEQ multiplex PCR; TCRdb stores just in-frame clones and leaves some out. This table holds roughly 170,000 clones, around 93% found once. The data are from a study of control samples from healthy donors and cancer patients. The trim removed 0 bases at V and 2 bases at J, leaving 7 bases unmatched. There are 16 residues in the CDR3. From germline, CDR1 is GTSNPN and CDR2 SVGIG (reference sequence). Material for sequencing was blood. The receptor was isolated from a woman aged 55 to 70 in good health. V usage is TRBV30 and J usage is TRBJ1-3, with 7 bases aligning to TRBD1. CDR3 DNA: TGTGCCTGGAGTGTGGGAACAGGGGAACCTGGAAACACCATATATTTT. Protein sequence: CAWSVGTGEPGNTIYF.